One and the same sample provided the 29 T cell receptor beta chains below, sequenced in a study of shared clonotypes between healthy human individuals. Clones were read by immunoSEQ multiplex PCR, and TCRdb kept only the in-frame ones, dropping some. The table has about 690,000 clones, 90% seen once. The sequencing sample was made of memory CD8+ T cells from PBMCs. The subset here: CD45RO+ cells pooled with CCR7-negative TemRA cells. The source is a man between 18 and 35 years old in good health. Some clones in this sample may be carry-over from other donors' samples.

The V call is TRBV28, the J call TRBJ1-2, with a weak D call TRBD1 (5 bases). The CDR3 spans 15 residues. In germline, CDR1 is MDHEN, CDR2 SYDVKM. Trimming pared 5 bases from V and 3 bases from J, leaving 16 bases between. This chain's CDR3 is CASSNLWGVHYGYTF. CDR3 in DNA: TGTGCCAGCAGTAATTTATGGGGGGTCCACTATGGCTACACCTTC.

The chain combines TRBV9 with TRBJ2-7; tentative D call: TRBD2 (6 bases). The CDR3 is 13 amino acids. V lost 4 bases and J lost 5, with 13 bases in between. CDR1 is SGDLS and CDR2 is YYNGEE in the germline V gene. The CDR3 DNA sequence: TGTGCCAGCAGCTCCACAGGCGGGGACGAGCAGTACTTC. Protein product: CASSSTGGDEQYF.

Concerning this clone: Other DNA sequences in the same sample also yield this CDR3. Here the CDR3 reads CASSQGGGYEQYF. In DNA form, the CDR3 reads TGTGCCAGCAGCCAAGGGGGCGGCTACGAGCAGTACTTC. This chain joins TRBV4-2 and TRBJ2-7; a possible D gene is TRBD1 (5 bases). This CDR3 spans 13 amino acids. Trimming stripped 1 base from V and 3 bases from J, with 7 bases between. Looked up from germline, CDR1 is LGHNA and CDR2 is YNFKEQ.

This clone was found many times. The chain is built from TRBV7-3 and TRBJ1-1, with 7 bases that match TRBD1. V shed 4 bases, J shed 4 bases, and the junction held 12 bases outside the gene matches. Germline CDR1 and CDR2: SGHTA and FQGTGA. The CDR3 length is 16 residues. In DNA form, the CDR3 reads TGTGCCAGCAGCTCGACTCGCCGACAGGGTTGCACTGAAGCTTTCTTT. Translating gives CASSSTRRQGCTEAFF.

As for this clone: Relative to the germline gene, one junction end is altered; a read error may explain this. The chain recombines TRBV7-9 with TRBJ1-2; 12 bases map to TRBD1. The CDR3 has 16 residues. CDR1 is SEHNR, CDR2 FQNEAQ, per germline (reference sequence). The CDR3 region has the DNA TGTGCCAGCAGCTTATCTGGGACAGGGGGCGACTATGGCTCCCTCTTC. It is translated as CASSLSGTGGDYGSLF.

V gene TRBV28 combines with J gene TRBJ1-2; tentatively, D is TRBD1 (5 bases). The CDR3 contains 17 residues. V was cut by 6 bases and J by 4 bases, with 24 bases left in between. Looked up from germline, CDR1 is MDHEN and CDR2 is SYDVKM. CDR3 in DNA: TGTGCCAGCAGCCCTTGGGGGTCCATTAGGAACATCTATGGCTACACCTTC. It translates to CASSPWGSIRNIYGYTF.

The V call is TRBV27, the J call TRBJ2-1, with 8 positions matching TRBD2. CDR3 length: 15 amino acids. The V gene's germline CDR1 is MNHEY and CDR2 SMNVEV (reference sequence). Trimming cost V 6 bases and J 4 bases; bases outside gene matches: 8. The CDR3 sequence: CASSLQTSAYNEQFF. CDR3 nucleotides: TGTGCCAGCAGCCTCCAGACTAGCGCATACAATGAGCAGTTCTTC.

The J gene is TRBJ2-1, the V gene TRBV6-6; no clear D gene. Germline V lookup: CDR1 MNHNY, CDR2 SVGAGI (reference sequence). There are 16 residues in the CDR3. Deletions cut 5 bases from V and 2 bases from J, with 16 bases between. CDR3 sequence (DNA): TGTGCCAGCAGTAGAGTTCCTGCTCCCCCCTACAATGAGCAGTTCTTC. Translation: CASSRVPAPPYNEQFF.

The chain links TRBV4-1 to TRBJ1-5; 7 nucleotides match TRBD1. V shed 3 bases and J 8 bases; nucleotides not matched to a gene: 7. CDR3 size: 14 residues. Germline V gene sequence: CDR1 MGHRA, CDR2 YSYEKL. The CDR3 region is CASSHGTGVEPQHF. CDR3 sequence (DNA): TGCGCCAGCAGCCACGGAACAGGGGTCGAGCCCCAGCATTTT.

The J gene is TRBJ2-4, the V gene TRBV7-8, with TRBD1 as a possible D gene (5 bases). This CDR3 spans 15 amino acids. Germline CDR1 and CDR2: SGHVS and FQNEAQ. Trimming left V 2 bases short and J 7 bases short, with 15 bases between. CDR3 loop: CASSLFRRAINIQYF. DNA for the CDR3: TGTGCCAGCAGCTTATTTCGCAGGGCAATCAACATTCAGTACTTC. The full variable domain, rest sourced from reference TRBV7-8 and TRBJ2-4, is GAGVSQSPRYKVAKRGQDVALRCDPISGHVSLFWYQQALGQGPEFLTYFQNEAQLDKSGLPSDRFFAERPEGSVSTLKIQRTQQEDSAVYLCASSLFRRAINIQYFGAGTRLSVL.

V is TRBV5-1 and J is TRBJ2-3; weak D call: TRBD2 (5 bases). Trimming left V 0 bases short and J 0 bases short, with 8 bases between. Germline CDR1 reads SGHRS; CDR2 reads YFSETQ. There are 15 residues in the CDR3. The CDR3 DNA reads TGCGCCAGCAGCTTGGACAAGCGGAGCACAGATACGCAGTATTTT. Translated, it gives CASSLDKRSTDTQYF. The complete variable domain, with remaining parts taken from reference TRBV5-1 and TRBJ2-3, reads KAGVTQTPRYLIKTRGQQVTLSCSPISGHRSVSWYQQTPGQGLQFLFEYFSETQRNKGNFPGRFSGRQFSNSRSEMNVSTLELGDSALYLCASSLDKRSTDTQYFGPGTRLTVL.

The genes are TRBV7-3 and TRBJ2-7; D unclear. The length of the CDR3 is 14 residues. Per germline, CDR1 SGHTA and CDR2 FQGTGA. Trimming pared 6 bases from V and 3 bases from J, leaving 15 bases between. The chain's CDR3 is CASSPTRSNYEQYF. CDR3 coding DNA: TGTGCCAGCAGTCCAACCCGCTCAAACTACGAGCAGTACTTC. The full variable domain, in which reference TRBV7-3 and TRBJ2-7 provide the parts outside the CDR3, is GAGVSQTPSNKVTEKGKYVELRCDPISGHTALYWYRQSLGQGPEFLIYFQGTGAADDSGLPNDRFFAVRPEGSVSTLKIQRTERGDSAVYLCASSPTRSNYEQYFGPGTRLTVT.

The genes are TRBV2 and TRBJ2-7; D possibly corresponds to TRBD1 (7 bases). With 6 bases removed from V and 7 bases from J, the gap between germline ends came to 19 bases. The CDR3 runs to 14 residues. From germline, CDR1 is SNHLY and CDR2 FYNNEI. DNA for the CDR3: TGTGCCAGCAGCGGTGGCGGGACAGTCGGTGAGCAGTACTTC. Protein product: CASSGGGTVGEQYF.

The count of this clone is one. The chain is built from TRBV2 and TRBJ1-5; 7 bases are a match to TRBD1. This CDR3 comprises 15 residues. Germline V gene data show CDR1 as SNHLY and CDR2 as FYNNEI. V dropped 3 bases and J dropped 7; count of bases not matched to a gene: 9. Here the CDR3 reads CASSDWGAGGQPQHF. The CDR3 nucleotides are TGTGCCAGCAGTGATTGGGGGGCAGGGGGGCAGCCCCAGCATTTT.

The rearrangement links TRBV10-2 to TRBJ2-3; 10 bases are a match to TRBD2. The CDR3 is made up of 14 amino acids. Germline-derived CDR1 and CDR2 are WSHSY and SAAADI. V was clipped by 8 bases and J by 4 bases; unmatched bases: 6. CDR3 residues: CASVKREGPDTQYF. The CDR3 bases are TGCGCCAGCGTTAAGCGGGAGGGCCCAGATACGCAGTATTTT.

A single count supports this clone. The CDR3 nucleotides are TGTGCCAGCAGCTTAGCGCCGGGACTAGGGGCTAGCACAGATACGCAGTATTTT. Protein product: CASSLAPGLGASTDTQYF. This chain joins TRBV7-3 and TRBJ2-3; 8 bases line up with TRBD2. Trimming at V came to 2 bases and at J to 0 bases, leaving 10 bases not matched to a gene. Germline V gives CDR1 SGHTA, CDR2 FQGTGA. CDR3 length equals 18 residues.

This chain connects TRBV7-9 to TRBJ2-1, with D possibly matching TRBD1 (6 bases). The ends were cut back, 6 bases at V and 14 bases at J, with 14 bases in the middle. CDR1 and CDR2 from the germline V gene are SEHNR and FQNEAQ (reference sequence). The CDR3 is made up of 11 amino acids. CDR3 amino acids: CASRAGEREFF. In nucleotides, the CDR3 is TGTGCCAGCAGAGCAGGGGAAAGGGAGTTCTTC.

The genes are TRBV4-2 and TRBJ2-5; D remains ambiguous. Per germline, CDR1 LGHNA and CDR2 YNFKEQ. The CDR3 length is 15 residues. The germline V and J ends were trimmed by 0 bases and 5 bases, with 13 bases remaining between them. The CDR3 DNA is TGTGCCAGCAGCCAAGACTCGAGTAGCTCGGAGACCCAGTACTTC. It is translated as CASSQDSSSSETQYF.

The CDR3 here is CASSEGTGGFYNEQFF. CDR3 coding DNA: TGTGCCAGCAGCGAAGGGACAGGGGGTTTCTACAATGAGCAGTTCTTC. The chain carries TRBV7-9 and TRBJ2-1; 11 bases fit TRBD1. J gave up 3 bases and V 5 bases, and 6 bases lay outside the gene matches. The CDR3 is made up of 16 amino acids. Germline lookup yields CDR1 SEHNR and CDR2 FQNEAQ (reference sequence).

This chain links TRBV5-6 with TRBJ1-2, with D perhaps TRBD1 (5 bases). The germline V and J ends were trimmed by 1 base and 2 bases, with 6 bases remaining between them. This CDR3 spans 13 amino acids. The germline V gene has CDR1 SGHDT and CDR2 YYEEEE. The chain's CDR3 is CASSLSGNYGYTF. Written as DNA, the CDR3 is TGTGCCAGCAGCTTGTCAGGGAACTATGGCTACACCTTC.

The chain uses TRBV28 and TRBJ2-7; D remains ambiguous. With 6 bases removed from V and 4 bases from J, the gap between germline ends came to 22 bases. The germline V gene has CDR1 MDHEN and CDR2 SYDVKM. The CDR3 has 16 amino acids. The CDR3 reads CASRRAGVWSPYEQYF. For the CDR3, the DNA is TGTGCCAGCAGAAGGGCTGGGGTGTGGAGTCCGTACGAGCAGTACTTC.

The chain links TRBV7-9 to TRBJ2-7; possibly TRBD2 for D (6 bases). Germline loops: CDR1 SEHNR, CDR2 FQNEAQ (reference sequence). This CDR3 is 15 amino acids long. Deletions cut 6 bases from V and 0 bases from J, with 15 bases between. This CDR3 is CASSPTRGSSYEQYF. The CDR3, as DNA: TGTGCCAGCAGTCCAACCCGGGGGAGCTCCTACGAGCAGTACTTC.

CDR3 protein: CASSPKGRGMGYEQYF. CDR3 in DNA: TGTGCCAGCAGTCCCAAGGGACGGGGGATGGGGTACGAGCAGTACTTC. The genes are TRBV25-1 and TRBJ2-7; D possibly corresponds to TRBD2 (6 bases). This CDR3 comprises 16 residues. Germline values: CDR1 MGHDK, CDR2 SYGVNS. The V end was cut by 5 bases, the J end by 4 bases, with 21 bases between.

This chain links TRBV5-4 with TRBJ2-1; possibly TRBD1 or TRBD2 for D (6 bases each). Deletions cut 4 bases from V and 7 bases from J, with 21 bases between. This CDR3 spans 16 amino acids. Per the germline V gene, CDR1 is SGHNT and CDR2 is YYREEE (reference sequence). DNA for the CDR3: TGTGCCAGCAGCCCCCGGGAGCTGGGGACATGGAATGAGCAGTTCTTC. This sequence encodes CASSPRELGTWNEQFF.

The rearrangement joins TRBV5-4 to TRBJ2-3, with D uncertain. The CDR3 runs 13 residues. Deletions cut 1 base from V and 3 bases from J, with 6 bases between. Looked up from germline, CDR1 is SGHNT and CDR2 is YYREEE (reference sequence). The CDR3, as DNA: TGTGCCAGCAGCTTGAGTCGGACAGATACGCAGTATTTT. This sequence encodes CASSLSRTDTQYF.

The J gene is TRBJ2-1, the V gene TRBV12-5; TRBD2 matches at 9 bases. V was pared by 6 bases and J by 0 bases, with 0 bases of the junction left unmatched. The CDR3 sequence is 14 residues long. Germline CDR1 LGHNT, CDR2 FRNRAP. CDR3 residues: CASGREGSYNEQFF. In DNA form, the CDR3 reads TGTGCTAGTGGGCGGGAGGGCTCCTACAATGAGCAGTTCTTC. The full variable domain, with the rest looked up from reference TRBV12-5 and TRBJ2-1, is DARVTQTPRHKVTEMGQEVTMRCQPILGHNTVFWYRQTMMQGLELLAYFRNRAPLDDSGMPKDRFSAEMPDATLATLKIQPSEPRDSAVYFCASGREGSYNEQFFGPGTRLTVL.

This chain connects TRBV7-9 to TRBJ1-3; tentatively, D is TRBD1 (5 bases). The CDR3 runs to 15 residues. The V gene's germline CDR1 is SEHNR and CDR2 FQNEAQ (reference sequence). Trimming pared 7 bases from V and 2 bases from J, leaving 15 bases between. CDR3 sequence reads: CASTPDGGAGNTIYF. CDR3 bases: TGTGCCAGCACCCCAGACGGAGGGGCTGGAAACACCATATATTTT.

V gene TRBV4-1 combines with J gene TRBJ2-6; D is ambiguous. The CDR3 extends over 17 amino acids. V was cut by 0 bases and J by 2 bases, with 11 bases left in between. Germline V gene lookup returns CDR1 MGHRA and CDR2 YSYEKL. The CDR3 sequence: CASSQDSRLPGANVLTF. The CDR3 coding sequence is TGCGCCAGCAGCCAAGATTCACGGTTGCCTGGGGCCAACGTCCTGACTTTC.

CDR3 residues: CATSRVEGYTGELFF. The CDR3 bases are TGTGCCACCAGCAGAGTCGAGGGGTACACCGGGGAGCTGTTTTTT. The chain joins TRBV15 to TRBJ2-2; tentatively, D is TRBD1 or TRBD2 (5 bases each). The V gene's germline CDR1 is LNHNV and CDR2 YYDKDF (reference sequence). The CDR3 totals 15 residues. V gave up 1 base and J gave up 3 bases, with 9 bases separating them.